This T cell receptor beta chain was sequenced in a study of blood T cell repertoires in COVID-19. Overall study context: The United States, Italy and Spain were the sources of the acute and convalescent COVID-19 samples. T cells, B-cell-depleted T cells, or PBMCs provided the cDNA or gDNA that served as material.

Generated by immunoSEQ multiplex PCR, the TCRdb table keeps only in-frame clones and is missing some. The table lists 250,000 to 300,000 clones, around 93% of them singletons. The CDR3 consists of 15 residues. Trimming cost V 7 bases and J 4 bases, with 19 bases left between them. Germline CDR1 reads SNHLY; CDR2 reads FYNNEI. Across under 25 US areas, participants ranged in age from roughly 18 to 95 years. Cohort assignment relied on participant-reported clinical history. This TCR was sampled from a human donor in a cohort exposed to, infected with or recovered from COVID-19 (not recorded which). The donor label of this sample is uncertain. Material: PBMCs or T cells enriched from blood (not recorded which). The gene calls are TRBV2 and TRBJ1-2, with D perhaps matching TRBD1 (6 bases). CDR3 in amino acids: CASKSVRGVSYGYTF. Written as DNA, the CDR3 is TGTGCCAGCAAGAGTGTCAGGGGTGTAAGCTATGGCTACACCTTC.